The sequence of this T cell receptor beta chain was determined in a study of cytomegalovirus exposure and HLA in healthy donors. The protocol was immunoSEQ multiplex PCR, while the TCRdb copy is restricted to in-frame clones and leaves out a portion. The repertoire holds about 160,000 clones, about 86% seen once, with 5.7% in the top ten. This clone was recorded a few times. Its antigen remains unknown. The V and J ends lost 6 bases and 3 bases respectively, with 11 bases between them. The CDR3 totals 13 residues. Germline loops: CDR1 MDHEN, CDR2 SYDVKM. General study results and limits: In vitro testing confirmed a few CMV-associated chains as specific for CMV antigens.

The chain is built from TRBV28 and TRBJ1-2; tentative D call: TRBD1 (5 bases). This clonotype was obtained from a woman younger than 45 in good health and CMV-seronegative. Sequences were obtained from PBMCs. In DNA form, the CDR3 reads TGTGCCAGCAGGCCAGGGAGCGACTATGGCTACACCTTC. This encodes CASRPGSDYGYTF.